Listed below are T cell receptor beta chains from one sample, sequenced in a study of cytomegalovirus exposure and HLA in healthy donors. Clones were sequenced by immunoSEQ multiplex PCR, and TCRdb holds only the in-frame ones, with some missing. The repertoire includes about 150,000 clones, about 80% of them detected once, and less than 15% sits in the top ten. Sequencing input: PBMCs. The receptors originated from a man aged 35 to 55 in good health and CMV-seropositive. The CDR3 runs from the conserved cysteine through the conserved F or W. A D gene is named only where the DNA matches it firmly. The listing skips clone size in some rows; elsewhere it reads once, few, many or a size class.

>TRBJ2-5|TRBD2|.|TRBV5-1
TGCGCCAGCAGCTTCCGGGAGGAAGAGACCCAGTACTTC
CASSFREEETQYF
>TRBJ2-7|TRBD2|.|TRBV10-2
TGCGCCAGCAAAAAGGAGATAGCGGGAAGTCTTTTCGACGAGCAGTACTTC
CASKKEIAGSLFDEQYF
>TRBJ2-7|TRBD1|.|TRBV9
TGTGCCAGCAGCGTAGCCGGGACAGGGCACGACGAGCAGTACTTC
CASSVAGTGHDEQYF
>TRBJ1-2|.|.|TRBV30
TGTGCCTGGAGTGTACTTCTCACCTATGGCTACACCTTC
CAWSVLLTYGYTF
>TRBJ2-5|TRBD1|.|TRBV5-6
TGTGCCAGCAGCGCTTCCACCACAGGGGGAGAGACCCAGTACTTC
CASSASTTGGETQYF
>TRBJ1-5|.|.|TRBV28
TGTGCCAGCAGTTTAGAGTCCCGGGTTCAGCCCCAGCATTTT
CASSLESRVQPQHF
>TRBJ2-1|TRBD1|.|TRBV11-2
TGTGCCAGCAGCCCCGCAGGGACAGTGTACAATGAGCAGTTCTTC
CASSPAGTVYNEQFF
>TRBJ1-1|TRBD1|.|TRBV5-4
TGTGCCAGCAGCTCACCTATTCCGGGACAGGGGGGGGAAGCTTTCTTT
CASSSPIPGQGGEAFF
>TRBJ1-2|TRBD1|.|TRBV19
TGTGCCAGTAAATGGATTACCGGGACAGGGATCGGCTACACCTTC
CASKWITGTGIGYTF
>TRBJ1-1|TRBD1|.|TRBV6-6
TGTGCCAGCAGTTACTCCCCCGCGGGACAGGGGGGTCCTTTT
CASSYSPAGQGGPF
>TRBJ2-4|.|.|TRBV21-1
TGTGCCAGCAGCCGTGGGCCTAGCGGGATAGCCAAAAACATTCAGTACTTC
CASSRGPSGIAKNIQYF
>TRBJ1-3|.|.|TRBV7-9
TGTGCCAGCCGGGAGCAGAGCTCTGGAAACACCATATATTTT
CASREQSSGNTIYF
>TRBJ2-1|TRBD2|few|TRBV15
TGTGCCACCAGCATCGAGAGGACTAGCGGAAACAATGAGCAGTTCTTC
CATSIERTSGNNEQFF
>TRBJ2-7|.|.|TRBV29-1
TGCAGCGTTGGAGAAGGGGCATCTAGCTACGAGCAGTACTTC
CSVGEGASSYEQYF
>TRBJ2-7|.|.|TRBV7-9
TGTGCCAGCAGCCCCTTTACGAGATACGAGCAGTACTTC
CASSPFTRYEQYF
>TRBJ1-1|TRBD1|once|TRBV19
TGTGCCAGTAGTATAGATCTGGGGACAGTCGACACTGAAGCTTTCTTT
CASSIDLGTVDTEAFF
>TRBJ1-4|TRBD1|.|TRBV18
TGTGCCAGCTCATCGGGACTAAAGCAGGGGGCGATAGTGGAAAAACTGTTTTTT
CASSSGLKQGAIVEKLFF
>TRBJ2-7|.|.|TRBV19
TGTGCCAGTAGTATAGAACTAACTTTCTACGAGCAGTACTTC
CASSIELTFYEQYF
>TRBJ1-5|TRBD1|.|TRBV5-1
TGCGCCAGCAGCGAGGGACAGGGCCCCAATCAGCCCCAGCATTTT
CASSEGQGPNQPQHF
>TRBJ2-1|TRBD2|few|TRBV14
TGTGCCAGCAGCGGGGGACTAGCGGGTGAGCAGTTCTTC
CASSGGLAGEQFF
>TRBJ1-5|TRBD1|.|TRBV27
TGTGCCAACCCGGACAGGGGGAGTAATCAGCCCCAGCATTTT
CANPDRGSNQPQHF